This section outlines one TCR beta chain sequence together with its context. J lost 8 bases, V lost 5 bases, and 11 bases had no gene match. Germline lookup yields CDR1 SEHNR and CDR2 FQNEAQ (reference sequence). The length of the CDR3 is 16 residues. The data were taken from a study of cytomegalovirus exposure and HLA in healthy donors. In the PCR, 60 Vbeta and 13 Jbeta primers were used. Sequencing was performed with immunoSEQ multiplex PCR; in TCRdb, only in-frame clones are kept and a portion is missing. The sample consists of some 120,000 clones, approximately 80% of them appearing once. The chain carries TRBV7-9 and TRBJ1-6; 8 bases map to TRBD1. This sequence was found in a young man in good health and CMV-seropositive. Sample: PBMCs. The CDR3: CASSADRGLSYSPLHF. The CDR3 nucleotides are TGTGCCAGCAGCGCAGACAGGGGCTTGAGTTATTCACCCCTCCACTTT. The entire variable domain, with the rest obtained from reference TRBV7-9 and TRBJ1-6, is as follows: DTGVSQNPRHKITKRGQNVTFRCDPISEHNRLYWYRQTLGQGPEFLTYFQNEAQLEKSRLLSDRFSAERPKGSFSTLEIQRTEQGDSAMYLCASSADRGLSYSPLHFGNGTRLTVT.